The source of this TCR beta chain is a study of cytomegalovirus exposure and HLA in healthy donors. Findings and limits, study-wide: The study designated about 160 TCR beta chains cytomegalovirus-associated. V segments that were indistinguishable, TRBV6-2 and TRBV6-3 among them, were omitted from analysis.

PCR amplification relied on 60 Vbeta primers (plus 13 Jbeta primers). Libraries were prepared by immunoSEQ multiplex PCR; TCRdb keeps only in-frame clonotypes and omits some of them. The sample holds some 200,000 clones. This CDR3 has 16 residues. CDR1 SNHLY and CDR2 FYNNEI come from the germline V gene. V was cut by 6 bases and J by 1 base, with 15 bases left in between. Concerning this clone: Antigen unknown.

The chain has TRBV2 and TRBJ2-2; D perhaps matches TRBD2 (5 bases). This receptor was obtained from a young man in good health and CMV-seronegative. Material for sequencing was PBMCs. CDR3 bases: TGTGCCAGCAGCCCGGACTCTCCCTTGAACACCGGGGAGCTGTTTTTT. This sequence encodes CASSPDSPLNTGELFF.